A selection of T cell receptor beta chains follows, all from one sample in a study of PD-L1 blockade in urothelial cancer. Sequencing used immunoSEQ multiplex PCR; TCRdb keeps in-frame clones, though not all of them. Of tens of thousands of clones in the sample, approximately 89% were seen once. The sample consisted of PBMCs, taken around atezolizumab (anti-PD-L1) treatment. Receptors were obtained from a woman of 80 years or more with urothelial cancer. Each CDR3 is given with its conserved first and last residue.

>TRBV5-5
CASSSGTSGRRSDTQYF
>TRBV5-4
CASSPGGIVSGANVLTF
>TRBV11-2
CASSLSGRANYGYTF
>TRBV29-1
CSVGSPETQYF
>TRBV11-2
CASSSRSGRVDYGYTF
>TRBV5-1
CASRDNLDPRTQYF
>TRBV7-9
CASGASGAQETQYF
>TRBV1
CTSSQDQYGTSGGYEQYF
>TRBV4-2
CASSQGTSGSTDTQYF
>TRBV10-3
CAISPDPKGTDTQYF
>TRBV9
CASNVGTGGETQYF
>TRBV19
CASMSAGTGGYEQYF
>TRBV28
CASTYLVAGLQPQHF
>TRBV7-9
CASSSGQTLGYTF
>TRBV6-5
CASSASFGRPYEQYF
>TRBV28
CASSPRTVKETQYF
>TRBV10-1
CASSERHLGTPGTEAFF
>TRBV7-8
CASSLVAESSYEQYF
>TRBV7-3
CASSSSGFYGYTF
>TRBV11-2
CASSPSSGRAWEQYF
>TRBV10-1
CASSGAGATPDEQYF
>TRBV7-8
CASSPEGQGGTQPQHF
>TRBV6-6
CASSFGTSGNEQFF
>TRBV29-1
CSVEPSSGRAINEQFF
>TRBV5-1
CASGTGNAIPYEQYF
>TRBV5-6
CASSLRQHYYGYTF
>TRBV5-1
CASSLSAQANYGYTF
>TRBV14
CASSRGLTKSTDTQYF
>TRBV14
CASSLRTGGYGELFF
>TRBV5-1
CASKEGAANEKLFF
>TRBV7-3
CASAGRSSYNEQFF
>TRBV5-1
CASSGGLAGGQVLQETQYF
>TRBV6-1
CASRALAGSYNEQFF
>TRBV7-7
CASSRGQGDTYEQYF
>TRBV6-5
CASSTPAGSSYEQYF
>TRBV28
CATYGGDEAFF
>TRBV2
CASTEGGINQPQHF
>TRBV5-1
CASSLGPRLSRGTGELFF
>TRBV28
CASTNRGAGNTIYF
>TRBV28
CASSRGPGELFF
>TRBV28
CASSPNIIPINYGYTF
>TRBV5-4
CASSVSQGQETQYF
>TRBV7-9
CASSHPRGRRNGYTF
>TRBV27
CASSPLWTSGRKEETQYF
>TRBV27
CASSLRLAGGYYNEQFF
>TRBV9
CASSVRDREGTEAFF
>TRBV7-3
CASSVGTSGYEQFF
>TRBV6-5
CASSSTGSNTGELFF
>TRBV28
CASSILAGGPDAGELFF